What follows are 31 T cell receptor beta chains derived from one specimen sequenced in a study of T cell repertoires in cytomegalovirus infection. Each CDR3 protein is one row after TCRdb ran MiXCR on the reads. The table has more than 350,000 distinct CDR3 sequences, approximately 32% seen once. The sequenced material came from PBMCs. Receptors were obtained from a human donor in good health (CMV status not recorded). Some clones in this sample may be carry-over from other donors' samples.

The chain uses TRBV4-3 and TRBJ1-1, with 7 bases identical to TRBD1. CDR1 and CDR2 from the germline V gene are LGHNA and YSLEER. The trim removed 0 bases at V and 5 bases at J, leaving 12 bases unmatched. The CDR3 is made up of 17 amino acids. The CDR3 spells CASSQDFPGTVLTEAFF. CDR3 DNA sequence: TGCGCCAGCAGCCAAGATTTCCCCGGGACAGTTCTAACTGAAGCTTTCTTT.

The chain links TRBV11-2 to TRBJ2-2; no definite D call. This CDR3 is built from 12 residues. Germline V lookup: CDR1 SGHAT, CDR2 FQNNGV. Trimming took 0 bases from V and 8 from J, leaving 4 bases between them. CDR3 sequence: CASSLERGELFF. CDR3 nucleotides: TGTGCCAGCAGCTTAGAACGGGGGGAGCTGTTTTTT.

The chain carries TRBV28 and TRBJ1-3; D may be TRBD1 (6 bases). The ends were cut back, 3 bases at V and 0 bases at J, with 12 bases in the middle. This CDR3 spans 16 amino acids. Germline V gene sequence: CDR1 MDHEN, CDR2 SYDVKM. CDR3 DNA sequence: TGTGCCAGCAGTTTCGTGGGACAAACCTCTGGAAACACCATATATTTT. Protein: CASSFVGQTSGNTIYF.

This clonotype was seen more than once but under ten times. This chain uses TRBV6-1 with TRBJ1-1; D not certain. The CDR3 runs 13 residues. V was shortened by 4 bases and J by 4 bases, with 10 bases between the two germline ends. CDR1 and CDR2 (germline): MNHNS, SASEGT. As DNA, the CDR3 is TGTGCCAGCAGTGCAATTTGGGGCACTGAAGCTTTCTTT. This encodes CASSAIWGTEAFF.

The chain uses TRBV5-1 and TRBJ1-2, with 9 positions matching TRBD1. This CDR3 contains 19 residues. CDR1 and CDR2 (germline): SGHRS, YFSETQ. The V gene end was trimmed by 3 bases and the J gene end by 2 bases; junction bases not matched to a gene: 17. In nucleotides, the CDR3 is TGCGCCAGCAGCTCGCTCGTAGGGACAGGGATTGGCGTCAACTATGGCTACACCTTC. Its translation: CASSSLVGTGIGVNYGYTF.

The CDR3 spells CSALRADNYGYTF. CDR3 coding DNA: TGCAGCGCCCTTAGGGCAGATAACTATGGCTACACCTTC. The chain links TRBV29-1 to TRBJ1-2; D gene ambiguous. V lost 7 bases and J 1 base, leaving 13 bases between the germline ends. The CDR3 is made up of 13 amino acids. From germline, CDR1 is SQVTM and CDR2 ANQGSEA.

The gene calls are TRBV10-3 and TRBJ2-1; possibly TRBD1 for D (5 bases). The V end lost 2 bases, the J end lost 8 bases, and 13 bases lay between the germline ends. CDR3 length: 14 amino acids. CDR1 ENHRY and CDR2 SYGVKD come from the germline V gene. DNA of the CDR3: TGTGCCATCAGTGAGAGGACAATAAATGATGAGCAGTTCTTC. It encodes CAISERTINDEQFF.

This clonotype was picked up many times. The J gene is TRBJ2-2, the V gene TRBV12-3 or TRBV12-4, with D unclear. The V and J ends lost 5 bases and 6 bases respectively, with 7 bases between them. The CDR3 consists of 12 residues. CDR3 in DNA: TGTGCCAGCAGTCCCGACGCCGGGGAGCTGTTTTTT. Encoded protein: CASSPDAGELFF.

This chain connects TRBV6-2 or TRBV6-3 to TRBJ2-3, with TRBD1 matching 11 bases. The junction had 0 bases not matched to a gene; V was cut back by 5 bases and J by 5 bases. Germline V CDR1 and CDR2: MNHEY, SVGEGT. The CDR3 is made up of 13 amino acids. The CDR3 region has the DNA TGTGCCAGCAGTGGGACAGGGGGAGATACGCAGTATTTT. Its translation is CASSGTGGDTQYF.

In its sample, this clonotype was seen a few times. The chain employs TRBV18 and TRBJ1-2, with TRBD1 as a possible D gene (5 bases). V shed 2 bases and J shed 6 bases, with 13 bases lying between them. Germline V gives CDR1 KGHSH, CDR2 LQKENI. The CDR3 covers 14 residues. The CDR3 reads CASSPAPDNNGYTF. The CDR3 region has the DNA TGTGCCAGCTCACCAGCTCCGGACAACAATGGCTACACCTTC.

This chain joins TRBV5-4 and TRBJ2-1; 16 nucleotides match TRBD2. The CDR3 has 18 amino acids. V lost 4 bases and J lost 6; bases outside the gene matches: 10. Germline CDR1 and CDR2: SGHNT and YYREEE (reference sequence). The CDR3: CASSKPGLAGGPGNEQFF. DNA of the CDR3: TGTGCCAGCAGCAAACCGGGACTAGCGGGGGGGCCGGGCAATGAGCAGTTCTTC.

This clonotype is a singleton in its sample. A read error may account for a junction end that differs from germline. This chain connects TRBV4-1 to TRBJ2-1; D might be TRBD1 (6 bases). CDR3 size: 14 residues. The germline gives CDR1 MGHRA, CDR2 YSYEKL. The DNA for the CDR3 is TGCGCAAGCAGCCCTACAGGGACCTACAATGAGCAGTTCTTC. This gives the protein CASSPTGTYNEQFF.

The chain uses TRBV5-6 and TRBJ2-2; unclear D gene. Per the germline V gene, CDR1 is SGHDT and CDR2 is YYEEEE. V shed 1 base and J shed 10 bases, with 14 bases lying between them. CDR3 length: 14 residues. DNA for the CDR3: TGTGCCAGCAGCTTGTATACGGACGCCGTGGAGCTGTTTTTT. Encoded protein: CASSLYTDAVELFF.

The chain joins TRBV5-1 to TRBJ1-1, with a possible D match to TRBD1 (5 bases). This CDR3 is 13 amino acids long. Germline lookup yields CDR1 SGHRS and CDR2 YFSETQ. Trimming pared 7 bases from V and 4 bases from J, leaving 14 bases between. For the CDR3, the DNA is TGCGCCAGCGGAATGGGGGGAGGCACTGAAGCTTTCTTT. It encodes CASGMGGGTEAFF.

V usage is TRBV2 and J usage is TRBJ2-5; D unclear. CDR1 is SNHLY and CDR2 is FYNNEI in the germline V gene. This CDR3 is 15 amino acids long. V lost 1 base and J lost 4, with 13 bases in between. The DNA for the CDR3 is TGTGCCAGCAGTGAAGGGCTGGGGAATTCAGAGACCCAGTACTTC. This translates into CASSEGLGNSETQYF.

The CDR3 sequence: CASSSPGEGEQFF. CDR3 sequence (DNA): TGTGCCAGCAGCTCCCCCGGCGAGGGTGAGCAGTTCTTC. The chain joins TRBV11-3 to TRBJ2-1, with D possibly being TRBD2 (5 bases). The CDR3 covers 13 residues. Germline V gene lookup returns CDR1 SGHNT and CDR2 YENEEA. V lost 4 bases to trimming and J lost 9 bases, with 13 bases between them. The complete variable domain, with remaining parts taken from reference TRBV11-3 and TRBJ2-1, reads EAGVVQSPRYKIIEKKQPVAFWCNPISGHNTLYWYLQNLGQGPELLIRYENEEAVDDSQLPKDRFSAERLKGVDSTLKIQPAELGDSAVYLCASSSPGEGEQFFGPGTRLTVL.

This clonotype was found a few times. The chain recombines TRBV29-1 with TRBJ1-1; the D is unclear. The CDR3 is 11 residues long. Germline lookup yields CDR1 SQVTM and CDR2 ANQGSEA. The V gene lost 3 bases and the J gene lost 7 bases, with 9 bases spanning the gap. The CDR3 DNA is TGCAGCGTTGACAAAGGGAGTGAAGCTTTCTTT. Its translation: CSVDKGSEAFF.

The table lists this clonotype with a few counts. The gene calls are TRBV14 and TRBJ1-4, with 10 bases matching TRBD1. CDR1 is SGHDN, CDR2 FVKESK, per germline. V shed 0 bases and J 5 bases; nucleotides not matched to a gene: 6. The CDR3 is made up of 17 amino acids. CDR3 sequence (DNA): TGTGCCAGCAGCCAAGAAGGAGCGGGACAGGGGAATGAAAAACTGTTTTTT. The encoded protein is CASSQEGAGQGNEKLFF.

This clonotype was observed many times. This sequence joins TRBV12-3 or TRBV12-4 and TRBJ2-7; no clear D. The CDR3 is 14 residues long. V was pared by 8 bases and J by 2 bases, with 16 bases between. CDR3 sequence: CASSDSTSTYEQYF. The CDR3 DNA sequence: TGTGCCAGCTCCGACTCAACCTCTACCTACGAGCAGTACTTC.

This clonotype was seen a handful of times. This rearrangement joins TRBV29-1 to TRBJ2-5, with 8 bases identical to TRBD1. This CDR3 comprises 13 residues. Unmatched junction bases numbered 5, after V lost 6 bases and J lost 2 bases. Germline lookup yields CDR1 SQVTM and CDR2 ANQGSEA. This CDR3 reads CSVWTGSQETQYF. CDR3 DNA sequence: TGCAGCGTCTGGACAGGGTCTCAAGAGACCCAGTACTTC.

The chain uses TRBV20-1 and TRBJ1-1; no reliable D call. CDR1 DFQATT and CDR2 SNEGSKA come from the germline V gene (reference sequence). The CDR3 contains 14 residues. Trimming took 4 bases from V and 3 from J, leaving 15 bases between them. CDR3 in amino acids: CSAILPGLHTEAFF. The CDR3 DNA reads as TGCAGTGCTATCCTACCCGGACTCCACACTGAAGCTTTCTTT.

The sample holds many counts of this clonotype. The chain joins TRBV7-9 to TRBJ1-5; possibly TRBD1 for D (6 bases). The CDR3 loop spans 13 amino acids. The V end was cut by 5 bases, the J end by 6 bases, with 11 bases between. Per germline, CDR1 SEHNR and CDR2 FQNEAQ (reference sequence). CDR3 region: CASSEQGTQPQHF. CDR3 in DNA: TGTGCCAGCAGCGAACAGGGCACTCAGCCCCAGCATTTT. Full variable domain (outside the CDR3, taken from reference TRBV7-9 and TRBJ1-5): DTGVSQNPRHKITKRGQNVTFRCDPISEHNRLYWYRQTLGQGPEFLTYFQNEAQLEKSRLLSDRFSAERPKGSFSTLEIQRTEQGDSAMYLCASSEQGTQPQHFGDGTRLSIL.

In this sample, this clonotype turned up a few times. The chain has TRBV2 and TRBJ1-2; D gene unclear. Germline loops: CDR1 SNHLY, CDR2 FYNNEI. Trimming left V 4 bases short and J 8 bases short, with 8 bases between. The CDR3 is 11 amino acids. As DNA, the CDR3 is TGTGCCAGCAGTGGGACCATAGGCTACACCTTC. Translating it yields CASSGTIGYTF.

The gene calls are TRBV24-1 and TRBJ2-1; the D call may be TRBD1 or TRBD2 (5 bases each). Trimming took 9 bases from V and 9 from J, leaving 20 bases between them. The CDR3 loop spans 14 amino acids. Germline values: CDR1 KGHDR, CDR2 SFDVKD. In DNA, the CDR3 is TGTGCCACCGGTACTGGGGACGGATCTGGTGAGCAGTTCTTC. Translating gives CATGTGDGSGEQFF.

This chain connects TRBV2 to TRBJ1-5, with D possibly matching TRBD1 (5 bases). The CDR3 runs to 18 residues. Germline V gene data show CDR1 as SNHLY and CDR2 as FYNNEI. V was clipped by 1 base and J by 4 bases, with 20 bases between them. This CDR3 is CASSEEAGRFSMNQPQHF. In nucleotides, the CDR3 is TGTGCCAGCAGTGAAGAGGCAGGGCGGTTTTCCATGAATCAGCCCCAGCATTTT.

The chain has TRBV12-3 or TRBV12-4 and TRBJ1-1; 8 positions agree with TRBD1. Trimming at V came to 10 bases and at J to 0 bases, leaving 4 bases not matched to a gene. The CDR3 consists of 13 residues. CDR3 nucleotide sequence: TGTGCCACCAAACAGGGGGTGAACACTGAAGCTTTCTTT. It translates to CATKQGVNTEAFF.

The chain links TRBV12-3 or TRBV12-4 to TRBJ1-3; TRBD1 aligns across 9 bases. This CDR3 is 15 amino acids long. After removal of 6 bases from V and 4 bases from J, the junction contained 7 bases not matched to a gene. CDR3 bases: TGTGCCAGCAGCTGGGGGACAGGGCCAGGAAACACCATATATTTT. This sequence encodes CASSWGTGPGNTIYF.

The CDR3 sequence is CASSIAQGTDEQYF. CDR3 DNA sequence: TGTGCCAGTAGTATAGCTCAGGGCACTGACGAGCAGTACTTC. The chain joins TRBV19 to TRBJ2-7; the D gene is possibly TRBD1 (5 bases). CDR1 is LNHDA, CDR2 SQIVND, per germline (reference sequence). This CDR3 is built from 14 residues. The V end lost 1 base, the J end lost 5 bases, and 12 bases lay between the germline ends.

This clonotype was seen a handful of times. The chain employs TRBV15 and TRBJ2-3; D gene uncertain. CDR1 is LNHNV, CDR2 YYDKDF, per germline (reference sequence). The CDR3 is 15 residues long. Deletions cut 5 bases from V and 2 bases from J, with 14 bases between. The CDR3 nucleotides are TGTGCCACCAGCTTTCGGAGTGGCCTCACAGATACGCAGTATTTT. This translates into CATSFRSGLTDTQYF.

The chain carries TRBV12-3 or TRBV12-4 and TRBJ1-1; no clear D. The CDR3 covers 19 residues. The V end was cut by 5 bases, the J end by 0 bases, with 25 bases between. The DNA for the CDR3 is TGTGCCAGCAGTCCACATCGAATAACACCCCGGGATATGAACACTGAAGCTTTCTTT. Protein sequence: CASSPHRITPRDMNTEAFF.

CDR3 amino acids: CASSLGQPTNEKLFF. For the CDR3, the DNA is TGTGCCAGCAGTTTGGGACAGCCAACTAATGAAAAACTGTTTTTT. The chain has TRBV12-3 or TRBV12-4 and TRBJ1-4; 7 bases fit TRBD1. V shed 3 bases, J shed 0 bases, and the junction held 1 base outside the gene matches. The CDR3 runs 15 residues.